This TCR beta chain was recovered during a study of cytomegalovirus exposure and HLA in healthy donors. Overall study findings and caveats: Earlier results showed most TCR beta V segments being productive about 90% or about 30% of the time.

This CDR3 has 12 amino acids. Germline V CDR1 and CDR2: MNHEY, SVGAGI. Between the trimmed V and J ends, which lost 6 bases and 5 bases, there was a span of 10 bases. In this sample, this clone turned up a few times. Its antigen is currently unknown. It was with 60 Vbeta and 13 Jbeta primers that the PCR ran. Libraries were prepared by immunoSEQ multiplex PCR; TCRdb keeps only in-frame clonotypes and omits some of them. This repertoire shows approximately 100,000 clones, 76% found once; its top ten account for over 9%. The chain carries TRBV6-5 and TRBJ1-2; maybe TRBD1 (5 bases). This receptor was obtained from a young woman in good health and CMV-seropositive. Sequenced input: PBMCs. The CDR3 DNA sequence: TGTGCCAGCAGCTCCGGGGGGTATGGCTACACCTTC. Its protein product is CASSSGGYGYTF.